The 30 T cell receptor beta chains below come from one sample, sequenced in a study of cytotoxic CD8 clonotypes in ibrutinib-treated CLL. Clones were read by immunoSEQ multiplex PCR, and TCRdb kept only the in-frame ones, dropping some. The sample has 97,000 or so clones, about 78% seen once. The specimen was PBMCs, collected after 12 months of ibrutinib treatment. All receptors derive from a human donor with chronic lymphocytic leukemia.

Here the CDR3 DNA reads TGTGCCAGCAGTGAATTCACAGGGAGGTTGATGTACACCGGGGAGCTGTTTTTT. Encoded protein: CASSEFTGRLMYTGELFF. This chain connects TRBV25-1 to TRBJ2-2; TRBD1 or TRBD2 may be the D gene (6 bases each). The CDR3 covers 18 residues. Germline V CDR1 and CDR2: MGHDK, SYGVNS. The V end was cut by 1 base, the J end by 3 bases, with 18 bases between.

Only a few counts were recorded for this clone. The CDR3 DNA reads TGTGCCAGCAGCCCCCAGGTGGCAGGGAACTATGGCTACACCTTC. This translates into CASSPQVAGNYGYTF. This chain links TRBV5-6 with TRBJ1-2; maybe TRBD1 (5 bases). Germline V gene sequence: CDR1 SGHDT, CDR2 YYEEEE. The CDR3 is 15 amino acids. V was shortened by 4 bases and J by 2 bases, with 15 bases between the two germline ends.

The V call is TRBV28, the J call TRBJ2-3, with D tentatively TRBD1 or TRBD2 (5 bases each). The V end lost 4 bases, the J end lost 0 bases, and 14 bases lay between the germline ends. The CDR3 is 16 amino acids. The germline gives CDR1 MDHEN, CDR2 SYDVKM. The CDR3 sequence is CASSWGPSSSTDTQYF. The CDR3 DNA is TGTGCCAGCAGTTGGGGACCCTCCTCTAGCACAGATACGCAGTATTTT.

The chain is built from TRBV9 and TRBJ2-5; the match to TRBD2 covers 11 bases. The trim removed 4 bases at V and 7 bases at J, leaving 9 bases unmatched. CDR1 is SGDLS, CDR2 YYNGEE, per germline. The CDR3 totals 15 residues. DNA of the CDR3: TGTGCCAGCAGCTATCTAGCGGGGGGAGACAGGACCCAGTACTTC. It yields the protein CASSYLAGGDRTQYF.

The J gene is TRBJ2-6, the V gene TRBV6-1, with 7 bases aligning to TRBD2. Trimming removed 4 bases from V and 0 bases from J; junction bases left unmatched: 9. The CDR3 runs to 18 residues. Germline V gives CDR1 MNHNS, CDR2 SASEGT. The CDR3 reads CASSGTSVSYSGANVLTF. The CDR3, as DNA: TGTGCCAGCAGTGGCACTAGCGTCTCGTACTCTGGGGCCAACGTCCTGACTTTC.

The J gene is TRBJ1-5, the V gene TRBV5-1; a possible D gene is TRBD1 (5 bases). This CDR3 is built from 15 residues. CDR1 SGHRS and CDR2 YFSETQ come from the germline V gene. V was clipped by 0 bases and J by 3 bases, with 10 bases between them. In nucleotides, the CDR3 is TGCGCCAGCAGCTTGGTGGGGGGAACCAATCAGCCCCAGCATTTT. This sequence encodes CASSLVGGTNQPQHF.

The chain joins TRBV29-1 to TRBJ1-4; tentatively, D is TRBD1 (5 bases). In germline, CDR1 is SQVTM, CDR2 ANQGSEA. This CDR3 region has 13 residues. V was shortened by 5 bases and J by 8 bases, with 15 bases between the two germline ends. CDR3 loop: CSVSGGIGEKLFF. Here the CDR3 DNA reads TGCAGCGTTTCTGGGGGTATTGGGGAAAAACTGTTTTTT. Full variable domain (outside the CDR3, taken from reference TRBV29-1 and TRBJ1-4): SAVISQKPSRDICQRGTSLTIQCQVDSQVTMMFWYRQQPGQSLTLIATANQGSEATYESGFVIDKFPISRPNLTFSTLTVSNMSPEDSSIYLCSVSGGIGEKLFFGSGTQLSVL.

This chain joins TRBV5-1 and TRBJ2-6, with 9 bases that match TRBD1. Germline CDR1 reads SGHRS; CDR2 reads YFSETQ. This CDR3 region has 18 residues. Trimming at V came to 2 bases and at J to 0 bases, leaving 6 bases not matched to a gene. The CDR3: CASSFGTGLASGANVLTF. For the CDR3, the DNA is TGCGCCAGCAGCTTCGGGACAGGGCTTGCCTCTGGGGCCAACGTCCTGACTTTC.

The chain links TRBV27 to TRBJ2-3; tentatively, D is TRBD1 (6 bases). Trimming left V 5 bases short and J 3 bases short, with 18 bases between. CDR3 length equals 16 residues. Per the germline V gene, CDR1 is MNHEY and CDR2 is SMNVEV (reference sequence). The CDR3 protein is CASSPPWDTVTDTQYF. The CDR3 DNA sequence: TGTGCCAGCAGTCCGCCCTGGGACACTGTAACAGATACGCAGTATTTT.

This chain uses TRBV30 with TRBJ1-2; possibly TRBD1 for D (5 bases). Germline CDR1 reads GTSNPN; CDR2 reads SVGIG (reference sequence). Trimming left V 6 bases short and J 4 bases short, with 9 bases between. CDR3 size: 11 residues. CDR3 coding DNA: TGTGCCTGCCGGGACGGCTATGGCTACACCTTC. It is translated as CACRDGYGYTF.

This chain uses TRBV9 with TRBJ2-2; 7 bases fit TRBD2. The CDR3 consists of 15 residues. Germline V CDR1 and CDR2: SGDLS, YYNGEE. Trimming removed 1 base from V and 5 bases from J; junction bases left unmatched: 5. The CDR3 nucleotides read TGTGCCAGCAGCGTAATCGGGGGGAATACCGGGGAGCTGTTTTTT. Amino acid sequence: CASSVIGGNTGELFF.

This sequence joins TRBV6-6 and TRBJ2-7; D is perhaps TRBD2 (6 bases). The germline gives CDR1 MNHNY, CDR2 SVGAGI (reference sequence). The V and J ends lost 7 bases and 3 bases respectively, with 19 bases between them. This CDR3 region has 15 residues. The CDR3 region has the DNA TGTGCCAGCAACAAGGGCGGGGCTAGAGGCTACGAGCAGTACTTC. Translated: CASNKGGARGYEQYF.

This rearrangement joins TRBV25-1 to TRBJ2-7; possibly TRBD2 for D (6 bases). The V end lost 3 bases, the J end lost 8 bases, and 11 bases lay between the germline ends. This CDR3 region has 12 residues. Germline CDR1 is MGHDK and CDR2 is SYGVNS. The CDR3 here is CASSDVGGKQYF. The CDR3 nucleotides read TGTGCCAGCAGTGACGTCGGGGGTAAGCAGTACTTC.

This chain links TRBV28 with TRBJ2-2, with 7 bases that match TRBD2. Per germline, CDR1 MDHEN and CDR2 SYDVKM. This CDR3 is built from 14 residues. V gave up 6 bases and J gave up 8 bases; unmatched junction bases: 9. The CDR3, as DNA: TGTGCCAGCAGCCGCTTATCGGGGGGTGGGGAGCTGTTTTTT. Amino acid sequence: CASSRLSGGGELFF.

The chain recombines TRBV19 with TRBJ2-4; D unresolved. Germline values: CDR1 LNHDA, CDR2 SQIVND (reference sequence). The CDR3 loop spans 15 amino acids. Trimming stripped 5 bases from V and 2 bases from J, with 13 bases between. The CDR3 region has the DNA TGTGCCAGTAGTCTGGTGGGAATGACCAAAAACATTCAGTACTTC. Protein sequence: CASSLVGMTKNIQYF.

The chain recombines TRBV5-1 with TRBJ1-2, with 8 bases aligning to TRBD1. CDR1 is SGHRS and CDR2 is YFSETQ in the germline V gene. CDR3 length: 15 residues. J lost 8 bases, V lost 3 bases, and 12 bases had no gene match. The CDR3 loop is CASSYISTGGSGYTF. The CDR3 bases are TGCGCCAGCAGCTATATATCTACAGGGGGGAGCGGCTACACCTTC. The whole variable domain, remainder taken from reference TRBV5-1 and TRBJ1-2, is KAGVTQTPRYLIKTRGQQVTLSCSPISGHRSVSWYQQTPGQGLQFLFEYFSETQRNKGNFPGRFSGRQFSNSRSEMNVSTLELGDSALYLCASSYISTGGSGYTFGSGTRLTVV.

The CDR3 region is CASSDSGGASYEQYF. The CDR3 DNA is TGTGCCAGCAGTGACAGCGGGGGGGCCTCCTACGAGCAGTACTTC. V gene TRBV6-6 combines with J gene TRBJ2-7, with TRBD2 matching over 10 bases. V trimming: 5 bases; J trimming: 0 bases; junction bases outside the gene matches: 4. This CDR3 spans 15 amino acids. CDR1 is MNHNY and CDR2 is SVGAGI in the germline V gene (reference sequence).

V is TRBV21-1 and J is TRBJ2-7; the table's D call, TRBD1, has no DNA check behind it. TRBV21-1 is described as a pseudogene. This CDR3 has 16 amino acids. CDR3 DNA: TGTGCCAGCAGCTACCGGCCGACAGGGAACGCCTACGAGCAGTACTTC. Amino acid sequence: CASSYRPTGNAYEQYF.

The chain employs TRBV5-1 and TRBJ2-7; 8 bases are a match to TRBD1. The CDR3 sequence is 16 residues long. Germline V gives CDR1 SGHRS, CDR2 YFSETQ. The junction had 12 bases not matched to a gene; V was cut back by 0 bases and J by 7 bases. CDR3 residues: CASSLGDRLGYVEQYF. The CDR3 DNA reads TGCGCCAGCAGCTTGGGGGACAGGCTCGGGTACGTGGAGCAGTACTTC.

CDR3: CASSWGTTNTGELFF. In nucleotides, the CDR3 is TGTGCCAGTAGTTGGGGGACGACGAACACCGGGGAGCTGTTTTTT. The chain links TRBV19 to TRBJ2-2; possibly TRBD1 or TRBD2 for D (5 bases each). There are 15 residues in the CDR3. Germline V gene sequence: CDR1 LNHDA, CDR2 SQIVND (reference sequence). The ends were cut back, 5 bases at V and 0 bases at J, with 10 bases in the middle.

The rearrangement uses TRBV7-2 and TRBJ2-7; 8 bases align to TRBD1. Germline-derived CDR1 and CDR2 are SGHTA and FQGNSA. V lost 5 bases and J lost 0; bases outside the gene matches: 9. This CDR3 comprises 16 residues. The CDR3 region has the DNA TGTGCCAGCAGCCCCCAAGGTACAGGGGGCTCCTACGAGCAGTACTTC. Protein sequence: CASSPQGTGGSYEQYF.

The chain carries TRBV10-3 and TRBJ1-1; perhaps TRBD1 as D (5 bases). V was pared by 10 bases and J by 3 bases, with 15 bases between. Germline CDR1 is ENHRY and CDR2 is SYGVKD. CDR3 length equals 13 residues. CDR3 region: CASAGAAHTEAFF. The CDR3 DNA follows: TGTGCCAGCGCCGGGGCAGCCCACACTGAAGCTTTCTTT.

CDR3 DNA: TGTGCCAGCAGTTTATGGGGGATGACACAGGGTTTGAACACTGAAGCTTTCTTT. It codes for CASSLWGMTQGLNTEAFF. This sequence joins TRBV28 and TRBJ1-1; D perhaps matches TRBD1 (6 bases). Germline V gene lookup returns CDR1 MDHEN and CDR2 SYDVKM. Trimming cost V 0 bases and J 0 bases, with 17 bases left between them. The CDR3 runs 18 residues.

CDR3: CASSSGLAGINEQFF. CDR3 in DNA: TGTGCCAGCAGCTCGGGACTAGCGGGGATCAATGAGCAGTTCTTC. The V call is TRBV7-9, the J call TRBJ2-1, with 13 positions matching TRBD2. The CDR3 extends over 15 amino acids. Trimming at V came to 4 bases and at J to 6 bases, leaving 3 bases not matched to a gene. Germline-derived CDR1 and CDR2 are SEHNR and FQNEAQ (reference sequence). The full variable domain, with the rest looked up from reference TRBV7-9 and TRBJ2-1, is DTGVSQNPRHKITKRGQNVTFRCDPISEHNRLYWYRQTLGQGPEFLTYFQNEAQLEKSRLLSDRFSAERPKGSFSTLEIQRTEQGDSAMYLCASSSGLAGINEQFFGPGTRLTVL.

This chain connects TRBV5-4 to TRBJ2-7; possible D gene TRBD2, 5 bases. Germline V CDR1 and CDR2: SGHNT, YYREEE (reference sequence). Trimming cost V 1 base and J 3 bases, with 11 bases left between them. CDR3 length: 14 amino acids. The chain's CDR3 is CASSLSLGVYEQYF. The CDR3 DNA reads TGTGCCAGCAGCTTGTCGCTGGGAGTCTACGAGCAGTACTTC.

The J gene is TRBJ2-5, the V gene TRBV28; D may be TRBD1 (7 bases). The CDR3 has 15 residues. Trimming removed 8 bases at V and 2 bases at J, with 18 bases between. Germline values: CDR1 MDHEN, CDR2 SYDVKM. The CDR3 DNA follows: TGTGCCAGCTGCGGGACAGCAACTACTCAAGAGACCCAGTACTTC. It translates to CASCGTATTQETQYF.

V is TRBV29-1 and J is TRBJ1-2; D possibly corresponds to TRBD1 (6 bases). Per germline, CDR1 SQVTM and CDR2 ANQGSEA. The CDR3 runs 14 residues. Trimming pared 4 bases from V and 7 bases from J, leaving 19 bases between. Here the CDR3 reads CSVGGAGVGGGYTF. DNA of the CDR3: TGCAGCGTTGGGGGTGCAGGGGTGGGAGGTGGCTACACCTTC.

The V call is TRBV5-8, the J call TRBJ2-7; D unclear. Germline CDR1 is SGHTS and CDR2 is YDEGEE. The V and J ends lost 2 bases and 3 bases respectively, with 3 bases between them. The CDR3 runs to 11 residues. The CDR3 region is CASSFLYEQYF. Here the CDR3 DNA reads TGTGCCAGCAGCTTCCTCTACGAGCAGTACTTC. Variable domain in full (rest from reference TRBV5-8 and TRBJ2-7): EAGVTQSPTHLIKTRGQQATLRCSPISGHTSVYWYQQALGLGLQFLLWYDEGEERNRGNFPPRFSGRQFPNYSSELNVNALELEDSALYLCASSFLYEQYFGPGTRLTVT.

Only a few counts were recorded for this clone. The chain uses TRBV18 and TRBJ2-3; a possible D gene is TRBD1 (6 bases). Germline values: CDR1 KGHSH, CDR2 LQKENI. CDR3 length: 14 residues. V was pared by 6 bases and J by 5 bases, with 15 bases between. CDR3 region: CASSPTGLGDTQYF. CDR3 sequence (DNA): TGTGCCAGCTCGCCCACAGGGTTGGGAGATACGCAGTATTTT.

This rearrangement joins TRBV4-1 to TRBJ1-2; 7 bases map to TRBD1. J gave up 7 bases and V 2 bases, and 7 bases lay outside the gene matches. This CDR3 region has 14 residues. Germline loops: CDR1 MGHRA, CDR2 YSYEKL. The CDR3 bases are TGCGCCAGCAGCCAAACCCTACAGGGGTTTGGCTACACCTTC. Its translation: CASSQTLQGFGYTF.